These T cell receptor beta chains were read from a single sample in a study of CD8+CD57+ T cells in acquired aplastic anemia. TCRdb redid the calling of the reads with MiXCR, one entry per CDR3 protein. The sample lists roughly 80,000 distinct CDR3 sequences; around 42% were seen once. Input material: sorted CD4+, CD8+, or CD8+CD57+ T cells (not recorded which) from PBMCs. These receptors were collected from a human donor in good health, serving as a control. Both conserved end residues are part of each CDR3. D genes are given only for firm matches. Size is omitted from some rows. Given values are once, few, many or a class for expanded clones.

d_gene: -; v_gene: TRBV20-1; abundance: -; j_gene: TRBJ1-6; CDR3nt: TGCAGTGCTAGCCGGTTAGCGGGGGGCGCCCCCTCGACACCCCTCCACTTT; CDR3aa: CSASRLAGGAPSTPLHF
d_gene: TRBD2; v_gene: TRBV7-7; abundance: -; j_gene: TRBJ2-5; CDR3nt: TGTGCTAGCAGCCCGATAGCGGGGGGGCAAGAGACCCAGTACTTC; CDR3aa: CASSPIAGGQETQYF
d_gene: -; v_gene: TRBV19; abundance: -; j_gene: TRBJ2-1; CDR3nt: TGTGCCAGTAGAGCCCCGGGCCTCCCGCGAAATGAGCAGTTCTTC; CDR3aa: CASRAPGLPRNEQFF
d_gene: -; v_gene: TRBV5-6; abundance: -; j_gene: TRBJ2-5; CDR3nt: TGTGCCAGCAGCTTGGTAGTTGAAGAGACCCAGTACTTC; CDR3aa: CASSLVVEETQYF
d_gene: -; v_gene: TRBV9; abundance: medium-sized; j_gene: TRBJ1-1; CDR3nt: TGTGCCAGCAGCCCCGCTCAGGTGGACACTGAAGCTTTCTTT; CDR3aa: CASSPAQVDTEAFF
d_gene: -; v_gene: TRBV12-3/TRBV12-4; abundance: many; j_gene: TRBJ2-7; CDR3nt: TGTGCCAGCAGTTATGGGGGTGAGGAGCAGTACTTC; CDR3aa: CASSYGGEEQYF
d_gene: TRBD1; v_gene: TRBV9; abundance: -; j_gene: TRBJ1-6; CDR3nt: TGTGCCAGCAGCGGGACAGGGGGTTGGAATTCACCCCTCCACTTT; CDR3aa: CASSGTGGWNSPLHF
d_gene: -; v_gene: TRBV19; abundance: -; j_gene: TRBJ1-1; CDR3nt: TGTGCCAGCGCGATGGACACGGGGGCCGGGGAGCGGGCTTTCTTT; CDR3aa: CASAMDTGAGERAFF
d_gene: -; v_gene: TRBV25-1; abundance: -; j_gene: TRBJ2-1; CDR3nt: TGTGCCAGCAGCCCCGTCCCAGGGCGCCATGAGCAGTTCTTC; CDR3aa: CASSPVPGRHEQFF
d_gene: -; v_gene: TRBV5-4; abundance: few; j_gene: TRBJ2-6; CDR3nt: TGTGCCAGCAGCTCAGGTTACGGGGCCAACGTCCTGACTTTC; CDR3aa: CASSSGYGANVLTF
d_gene: -; v_gene: TRBV30; abundance: -; j_gene: TRBJ2-7; CDR3nt: TGTGCCTGGAGTGTATCCGCAGGGCGCGAGCAGTACTTC; CDR3aa: CAWSVSAGREQYF
d_gene: -; v_gene: TRBV6-5; abundance: many; j_gene: TRBJ2-7; CDR3nt: TGTGCCAGCAGTTCGGGGCTCGAGCAGTACTTC; CDR3aa: CASSSGLEQYF
d_gene: -; v_gene: TRBV19; abundance: -; j_gene: TRBJ2-7; CDR3nt: TGTGCCAGTAGTCTGGACAACTTTTCCTACGAGCAGTACTTC; CDR3aa: CASSLDNFSYEQYF
d_gene: -; v_gene: TRBV7-6; abundance: many; j_gene: TRBJ1-1; CDR3nt: TGTGCCAGCAGCAAGGGACACAACACTGAAGCTTTCTTT; CDR3aa: CASSKGHNTEAFF
d_gene: -; v_gene: TRBV6-1; abundance: -; j_gene: TRBJ2-1; CDR3nt: TGTGCCAGCAGCCGCGGAGGGGGCAATGAGCAGTTCTTC; CDR3aa: CASSRGGGNEQFF
d_gene: TRBD1; v_gene: TRBV10-3; abundance: -; j_gene: TRBJ2-7; CDR3nt: TGTGCCATCCATTCAGGGACAGGCCTCCGGGGAGAGCAGTACTTC; CDR3aa: CAIHSGTGLRGEQYF
d_gene: -; v_gene: TRBV24-1; abundance: many; j_gene: TRBJ2-5; CDR3nt: TGTGCCACCAGTGGGGTTGGGGAGACCCAGTACTTC; CDR3aa: CATSGVGETQYF
d_gene: TRBD1; v_gene: TRBV11-2; abundance: -; j_gene: TRBJ2-1; CDR3nt: TGTGCCAGCAGCTTAGAGTGGGCGACAGGGCGCAATGAGCAGTTCTTC; CDR3aa: CASSLEWATGRNEQFF
d_gene: -; v_gene: TRBV20-1; abundance: -; j_gene: TRBJ1-1; CDR3nt: TGCAGTGCTAGAGACTCGACTGATACTGAAGCTTTCTTT; CDR3aa: CSARDSTDTEAFF
d_gene: -; v_gene: TRBV20-1; abundance: many; j_gene: TRBJ2-3; CDR3nt: TGCAGTGCTAGAGAAACCGGCAGGGACACAGATACGCAGTATTTT; CDR3aa: CSARETGRDTDTQYF
d_gene: TRBD2; v_gene: TRBV11-2; abundance: -; j_gene: TRBJ2-1; CDR3nt: TGTGCCAGCACCAACCTAGCGGGAGGGCTCAATGAGCAGTTCTTC; CDR3aa: CASTNLAGGLNEQFF